The rows below give T cell receptor beta chains drawn from one sample of a study of cytomegalovirus exposure and HLA in healthy donors. Generated by immunoSEQ multiplex PCR, the TCRdb table keeps only in-frame clones and is missing some. The table has 150,000 to 200,000 clones, around 83% seen once. Input material: PBMCs. These receptors were taken from a girl aged 2 to 10 in good health and CMV-seropositive. CDR3s include the opening cysteine and the closing phenylalanine or tryptophan. D genes are given only for firm matches. Some rows mark clone size as missing; the rest say once, few, many or name a class of expanded clone.

v_gene: TRBV27
abundance: .
d_gene: TRBD1
j_gene: TRBJ2-1
CDR3aa: CASRGTGAYNEQFF
CDR3nt: TGTGCCAGCAGAGGGACAGGGGCCTACAATGAGCAGTTCTTC

v_gene: TRBV30
abundance: .
d_gene: .
j_gene: TRBJ2-7
CDR3aa: CAWSVGVGYEQYF
CDR3nt: TGTGCCTGGAGTGTAGGGGTCGGGTACGAGCAGTACTTC

v_gene: TRBV4-1
abundance: .
d_gene: .
j_gene: TRBJ1-6
CDR3aa: CASSQVWIQGGNSPLHF
CDR3nt: TGCGCCAGCAGCCAAGTTTGGATCCAGGGAGGTAATTCACCCCTCCACTTT

v_gene: TRBV30
abundance: .
d_gene: TRBD2
j_gene: TRBJ2-3
CDR3aa: CASTGTIADTQYF
CDR3nt: TGTGCCTCAACGGGGACTATTGCAGATACGCAGTATTTT

v_gene: TRBV27
abundance: few
d_gene: TRBD1
j_gene: TRBJ1-5
CDR3aa: CASSPGQGTVIQPQHF
CDR3nt: TGTGCCAGCAGTCCGGGACAGGGTACCGTCATTCAGCCCCAGCATTTT

v_gene: TRBV6-5
abundance: .
d_gene: TRBD1
j_gene: TRBJ1-2
CDR3aa: CASSHNGQGSYGYTF
CDR3nt: TGTGCCAGCAGTCATAATGGACAGGGATCCTATGGCTACACCTTC

v_gene: TRBV27
abundance: .
d_gene: TRBD1
j_gene: TRBJ1-2
CDR3aa: CASSSGQGYGYTF
CDR3nt: TGTGCCAGCAGTTCAGGACAGGGCTATGGCTACACCTTC

v_gene: TRBV7-8
abundance: .
d_gene: .
j_gene: TRBJ2-3
CDR3aa: CASSLGPTDTQYF
CDR3nt: TGTGCCAGCAGCTTAGGGCCTACAGATACGCAGTATTTT

v_gene: TRBV19
abundance: few
d_gene: TRBD1
j_gene: TRBJ1-5
CDR3aa: CASNTQGGINQPQHF
CDR3nt: TGTGCCAGTAATACACAGGGGGGCATCAATCAGCCCCAGCATTTT

v_gene: TRBV28
abundance: .
d_gene: TRBD1
j_gene: TRBJ2-7
CDR3aa: CASSPGTVYEQYF
CDR3nt: TGTGCCAGCAGCCCCGGGACAGTCTACGAGCAGTACTTC

v_gene: TRBV6-4
abundance: few
d_gene: .
j_gene: TRBJ2-3
CDR3aa: CASSEVAGSLDTQYF
CDR3nt: TGTGCCAGCAGTGAAGTCGCGGGGTCTCTAGATACGCAGTATTTT

v_gene: TRBV28
abundance: .
d_gene: .
j_gene: TRBJ1-5
CDR3aa: CASLSGEWQPQHF
CDR3nt: TGTGCCAGCCTTAGCGGGGAATGGCAGCCCCAGCATTTT

v_gene: TRBV28
abundance: .
d_gene: TRBD1
j_gene: TRBJ2-5
CDR3aa: CASSLPLSQGTGEETQYF
CDR3nt: TGTGCCAGCAGTTTGCCCCTATCCCAAGGGACAGGGGAAGAGACCCAGTACTTC

v_gene: TRBV11-2
abundance: .
d_gene: .
j_gene: TRBJ2-7
CDR3aa: CASSLYLRDEQYF
CDR3nt: TGTGCCAGCAGCTTATATCTCAGGGACGAGCAGTACTTC

v_gene: TRBV4-1
abundance: .
d_gene: .
j_gene: TRBJ2-3
CDR3aa: CASSQSEGRGRDTQYF
CDR3nt: TGCGCCAGCAGCCAATCAGAGGGGCGGGGAAGAGATACGCAGTATTTT

v_gene: TRBV7-9
abundance: .
d_gene: .
j_gene: TRBJ1-1
CDR3aa: CASSWTLNTEAFF
CDR3nt: TGTGCCAGCAGCTGGACACTGAACACTGAAGCTTTCTTT

v_gene: TRBV7-9
abundance: once
d_gene: TRBD1
j_gene: TRBJ2-5
CDR3aa: CSSSLGVGGQRETQYF
CDR3nt: TGTTCCAGCAGCTTAGGGGTTGGGGGACAGAGAGAGACCCAGTACTTC

v_gene: TRBV7-2
abundance: .
d_gene: TRBD2
j_gene: TRBJ2-7
CDR3aa: CASSLVSGRRDEQYF
CDR3nt: TGTGCCAGCAGCTTAGTAAGCGGGAGGAGGGACGAGCAGTACTTC

v_gene: TRBV28
abundance: .
d_gene: TRBD2
j_gene: TRBJ2-4
CDR3aa: CASSLSPGGAGGWAKNIQYF
CDR3nt: TGTGCCAGCAGTTTATCACCGGGGGGAGCGGGAGGGTGGGCCAAAAACATTCAGTACTTC

v_gene: TRBV10-3
abundance: .
d_gene: TRBD2
j_gene: TRBJ2-7
CDR3aa: CAISVAGLGEQYF
CDR3nt: TGTGCCATCAGTGTGGCTGGACTAGGGGAGCAGTACTTC

v_gene: TRBV5-1
abundance: .
d_gene: TRBD1
j_gene: TRBJ2-3
CDR3aa: CASRAQGAGVEDFTQYF
CDR3nt: TGCGCCAGCAGGGCCCAGGGGGCGGGTGTGGAAGACTTTACGCAGTATTTT

v_gene: TRBV19
abundance: .
d_gene: .
j_gene: TRBJ1-1
CDR3aa: CASSGRVANTEAFF
CDR3nt: TGTGCCAGTAGTGGGAGGGTCGCAAACACTGAAGCTTTCTTT

v_gene: TRBV10-2
abundance: .
d_gene: TRBD1
j_gene: TRBJ1-5
CDR3aa: CASGGQGARQPQHF
CDR3nt: TGCGCCAGTGGGGGGCAGGGGGCGAGGCAGCCCCAGCATTTT

v_gene: TRBV5-4
abundance: .
d_gene: .
j_gene: TRBJ2-5
CDR3aa: CASSAEETQYF
CDR3nt: TGTGCCAGCAGCGCGGAAGAGACCCAGTACTTC

v_gene: TRBV4-1
abundance: few
d_gene: TRBD1
j_gene: TRBJ1-2
CDR3aa: CASSQLVGTGYGYTF
CDR3nt: TGCGCCAGCAGCCAACTTGTCGGGACAGGCTATGGCTACACCTTC

v_gene: TRBV30
abundance: .
d_gene: .
j_gene: TRBJ2-5
CDR3aa: CAWKTGLIQETQYF
CDR3nt: TGTGCCTGGAAAACCGGACTAATACAAGAGACCCAGTACTTC

v_gene: TRBV29-1
abundance: once
d_gene: .
j_gene: TRBJ1-2
CDR3aa: CSAIAPGADYGYTF
CDR3nt: TGCAGCGCCATAGCTCCAGGGGCGGACTATGGCTACACCTTC

v_gene: TRBV4-1
abundance: .
d_gene: .
j_gene: TRBJ2-7
CDR3aa: CASSQSQGIAGLEQYF
CDR3nt: TGCGCCAGCAGCCAATCCCAGGGGATAGCGGGTCTGGAGCAGTACTTC

v_gene: TRBV5-4
abundance: .
d_gene: TRBD2
j_gene: TRBJ2-2
CDR3aa: CASSQRASGRGELFF
CDR3nt: TGTGCCAGCAGTCAACGGGCTAGCGGGAGGGGGGAGCTGTTTTTT

v_gene: TRBV27
abundance: .
d_gene: TRBD1
j_gene: TRBJ1-1
CDR3aa: CASSLLSPTGGDTEAFF
CDR3nt: TGTGCCAGCAGTTTATTATCCCCGACAGGGGGGGACACTGAAGCTTTCTTT

v_gene: TRBV30
abundance: .
d_gene: .
j_gene: TRBJ1-1
CDR3aa: CAWSSFSPNTEAFF
CDR3nt: TGTGCCTGGAGTTCTTTCTCTCCGAACACTGAAGCTTTCTTT

v_gene: TRBV28
abundance: .
d_gene: TRBD1
j_gene: TRBJ2-3
CDR3aa: CASSSPRQGSEDTQYF
CDR3nt: TGTGCCAGCAGTTCACCTAGACAGGGGAGTGAAGATACGCAGTATTTT